A selection of T cell receptor beta chains follows, all from one sample in a study of blood T cells in healthy people across ages. TCRdb recomputed calls from the 5' RACE reads with MiXCR, one row per CDR3 protein. The data contain about 1.1 million distinct CDR3 sequences, 35% to 40% of them seen just once; the ten biggest clones take up around 14%. Sequencing was performed on blood. Receptor source: a man aged 18 to 29 in good health. Each CDR3 is given with its conserved first and last residue. D genes are given only for firm matches. Rows give clone size only sometimes, using once, few, many, or a class for an expanded clone.

CDR3aa: CASGLTYEAFF
CDR3nt: TGTGCTAGTGGTTTGACTTACGAAGCTTTCTTT
j_gene: TRBJ1-1
abundance: few
d_gene: NA
v_gene: TRBV12-5

CDR3aa: CASSAGLVNQPQHF
CDR3nt: TGTGCCAGCAGCGCCGGACTGGTCAATCAGCCCCAGCATTTT
j_gene: TRBJ1-5
abundance: few
d_gene: NA
v_gene: TRBV2

CDR3aa: CASRQQGGTEAFF
CDR3nt: TGCGCCAGCAGGCAACAAGGGGGAACTGAAGCTTTCTTT
j_gene: TRBJ1-1
abundance: NA
d_gene: NA
v_gene: TRBV5-1

CDR3aa: CASSQGPYQRESTDTQYF
CDR3nt: TGCGCCAGCAGCCAAGGCCCTTATCAGCGGGAGAGCACAGATACGCAGTATTTT
j_gene: TRBJ2-3
abundance: few
d_gene: TRBD2
v_gene: TRBV4-1

CDR3aa: CASSLGGLDEAFF
CDR3nt: TGTGCCAGCAGCTTAGGTGGTCTGGATGAAGCTTTCTTT
j_gene: TRBJ1-1
abundance: few
d_gene: NA
v_gene: TRBV11-2

CDR3aa: CASSKNGEGTEAFF
CDR3nt: TGTGCCAGCAGCAAAAACGGGGAGGGCACTGAAGCTTTCTTT
j_gene: TRBJ1-1
abundance: NA
d_gene: NA
v_gene: TRBV7-3

CDR3aa: CASSSSRAQETQYF
CDR3nt: TGCGCCAGCAGCTCTTCGAGGGCCCAAGAGACCCAGTACTTC
j_gene: TRBJ2-5
abundance: NA
d_gene: NA
v_gene: TRBV5-1

CDR3aa: CASSLHLSHSPLHF
CDR3nt: TGTGCCAGCAGCCTACATCTGAGCCATTCACCCCTCCACTTT
j_gene: TRBJ1-6
abundance: once
d_gene: NA
v_gene: TRBV4-2

CDR3aa: CAISAGTTVVMNTEAFF
CDR3nt: TGTGCCATCAGCGCCGGGACAACAGTCGTCATGAACACTGAAGCTTTCTTT
j_gene: TRBJ1-1
abundance: NA
d_gene: NA
v_gene: TRBV10-3

CDR3aa: CSATEWDRAANSPLHF
CDR3nt: TGCAGTGCAACCGAGTGGGACAGGGCGGCTAATTCACCCCTCCACTTT
j_gene: TRBJ1-6
abundance: few
d_gene: TRBD1
v_gene: TRBV20-1

CDR3aa: CASSAGGTPSYNEQYF
CDR3nt: TGTGCCAGCAGCGCCGGAGGCACCCCCTCCTACAATGAGCAGTACTTC
j_gene: TRBJ2-7
abundance: NA
d_gene: NA
v_gene: TRBV9

CDR3aa: CASSLSGTGANVLTF
CDR3nt: TGTGCCAGCAGCTTGTCGGGGACAGGGGCCAACGTCCTGACTTTC
j_gene: TRBJ2-6
abundance: many
d_gene: NA
v_gene: TRBV5-6

CDR3aa: CASSFARYQFPYNSPLHF
CDR3nt: TGTGCCAGCAGCTTCGCCCGATACCAGTTTCCTTATAATTCACCCCTCCACTTT
j_gene: TRBJ1-6
abundance: few
d_gene: NA
v_gene: TRBV7-2

CDR3aa: CASTLGDMQYF
CDR3nt: TGTGCCAGCACCTTAGGAGATATGCAGTATTTT
j_gene: TRBJ2-3
abundance: once
d_gene: NA
v_gene: TRBV7-2

CDR3aa: CASTQGFSGANVLTF
CDR3nt: TGTGCCAGCACCCAGGGGTTCTCTGGGGCCAACGTCCTGACTTTC
j_gene: TRBJ2-6
abundance: NA
d_gene: NA
v_gene: TRBV6-5

CDR3aa: CASNWGLSTDTQYF
CDR3nt: TGCGCCAGCAATTGGGGCCTTAGCACAGATACGCAGTATTTT
j_gene: TRBJ2-3
abundance: many
d_gene: NA
v_gene: TRBV5-1

CDR3aa: CASSLIRGADNEQFF
CDR3nt: TGTGCCAGCAGTCTAATCCGGGGGGCGGACAATGAGCAGTTCTTC
j_gene: TRBJ2-1
abundance: NA
d_gene: NA
v_gene: TRBV2

CDR3aa: CASSLAGQTNSPLHF
CDR3nt: TGCGCCAGCAGCCTGGCGGGACAAACCAATTCACCCCTCCACTTT
j_gene: TRBJ1-6
abundance: few
d_gene: NA
v_gene: TRBV4-3

CDR3aa: CSARESSTEAFF
CDR3nt: TGCAGTGCTAGAGAATCTTCCACTGAAGCTTTCTTT
j_gene: TRBJ1-1
abundance: NA
d_gene: NA
v_gene: TRBV20-1

CDR3aa: CASSRVVLANEKLFF
CDR3nt: TGTGCCAGTTCCAGGGTAGTATTGGCTAATGAAAAACTGTTTTTT
j_gene: TRBJ1-4
abundance: many
d_gene: NA
v_gene: TRBV6-6

CDR3aa: CASSLSGNDGNEKLFF
CDR3nt: TGCGCCAGCAGCTTATCAGGGAATGACGGTAATGAAAAACTGTTTTTT
j_gene: TRBJ1-4
abundance: NA
d_gene: NA
v_gene: TRBV5-1

CDR3aa: CASSYSTGGTTEAFF
CDR3nt: TGTGCCAGCAGTTACTCGACAGGGGGGACCACTGAAGCTTTCTTT
j_gene: TRBJ1-1
abundance: NA
d_gene: TRBD1
v_gene: TRBV6-5

CDR3aa: CASSQGLGSEQFF
CDR3nt: TGCGCCAGCAGCCAAGGTCTGGGGAGTGAGCAGTTCTTC
j_gene: TRBJ2-1
abundance: few
d_gene: NA
v_gene: TRBV4-3

CDR3aa: CASSRTGAQETQYF
CDR3nt: TGCGCCAGCAGCAGGACAGGCGCCCAAGAGACCCAGTACTTC
j_gene: TRBJ2-5
abundance: few
d_gene: TRBD1
v_gene: TRBV5-1

CDR3aa: CASSLEPHNEQYF
CDR3nt: TGTGCCAGCAGCTTAGAACCCCACAATGAGCAGTACTTC
j_gene: TRBJ2-7
abundance: NA
d_gene: NA
v_gene: TRBV7-9

CDR3aa: CASSPGGGSGNQPQHF
CDR3nt: TGTGCCAGCAGCCCTGGGGGGGGATCGGGCAATCAGCCCCAGCATTTT
j_gene: TRBJ1-5
abundance: NA
d_gene: NA
v_gene: TRBV12-3/TRBV12-4